The source of this T cell receptor (beta chain) is a study of shared clonotypes between healthy human individuals. Study-wide results and limits: Among non-shared clonotypes, generation probabilities were lower than among those shared by all four donors.

Remarks on this clone: Its target is not known. The same CDR3 can be traced to other DNA sequences in this sample.

Terminally differentiated effector memory CD45RA+ cells were excluded by CCR7 positive selection of CD45RO-negative cells. TCRdb keeps only in-frame clones here, not all; method: immunoSEQ multiplex PCR. The data show some 2 million clones, with roughly 94% seen just once and about 1.1% held by the top ten. The CDR3 runs 15 residues. The germline V gene has CDR1 SGHVS and CDR2 FQNEAQ. V shed 1 base and J 2 bases; nucleotides not matched to a gene: 1. The sample comprised naive CD8+ T cells sorted from blood. The J gene is TRBJ2-7, the V gene TRBV7-8, with 11 bases fitting TRBD2. This TCR was recovered from a man aged 18 to 30 in good health. CDR3 DNA: TGTGCCAGCAGCTTAGGACTAGCGGGGACCTACGAGCAGTACTTC. Protein: CASSLGLAGTYEQYF.